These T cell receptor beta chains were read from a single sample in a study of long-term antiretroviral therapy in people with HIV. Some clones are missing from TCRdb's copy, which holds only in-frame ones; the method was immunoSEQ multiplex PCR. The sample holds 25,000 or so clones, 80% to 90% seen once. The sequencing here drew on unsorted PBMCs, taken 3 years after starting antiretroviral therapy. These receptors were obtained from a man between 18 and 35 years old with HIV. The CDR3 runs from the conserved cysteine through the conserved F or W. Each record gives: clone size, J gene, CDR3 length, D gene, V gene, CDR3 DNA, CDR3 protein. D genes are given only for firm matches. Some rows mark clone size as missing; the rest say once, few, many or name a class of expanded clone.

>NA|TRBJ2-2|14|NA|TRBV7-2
TGTGCCAGCAGCTTTACTCCCCACACCGGGGAGCTGTTTTTT
CASSFTPHTGELFF
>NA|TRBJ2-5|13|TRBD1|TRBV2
TGTGCCAGCAAAAACAGGGGGCCTGAGACCCAGTACTTC
CASKNRGPETQYF
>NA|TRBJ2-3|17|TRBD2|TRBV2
TGTGCCAGCAGCTTTAGCGGGCCGGACATCAGCACAGATACGCAGTATTTT
CASSFSGPDISTDTQYF
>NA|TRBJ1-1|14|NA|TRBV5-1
TGCGCCAGCAGTTTGGGGGAGGAGTACACTGAAGCTTTCTTT
CASSLGEEYTEAFF
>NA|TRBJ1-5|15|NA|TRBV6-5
TGTGCCAGCAGTTACGCGTTGGATAGCAATCAGCCCCAGCATTTT
CASSYALDSNQPQHF
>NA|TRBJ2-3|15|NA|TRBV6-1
TGTGCCAGCAGTGAAGATGGGCCAGTGACAGATACGCAGTATTTT
CASSEDGPVTDTQYF
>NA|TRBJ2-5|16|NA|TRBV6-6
TGTGCCAGCAGTTACTCGGTTGGGGGATCTCAAGAGACCCAGTACTTC
CASSYSVGGSQETQYF
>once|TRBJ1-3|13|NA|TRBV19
TGTGCCACCACGGTCGTCTCTGGAAACACCATATATTTT
CATTVVSGNTIYF
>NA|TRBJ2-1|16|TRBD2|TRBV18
TGTGCCAGCTCACCAGGACTAGCGGGGGGGCAGGATGAGCAGTTCTTC
CASSPGLAGGQDEQFF
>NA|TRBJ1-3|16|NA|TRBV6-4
TGTGCCAGCAGGGGTCCCCCGGGGGTAGCTGGAAACACCATATATTTT
CASRGPPGVAGNTIYF
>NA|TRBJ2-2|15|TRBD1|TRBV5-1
TGCGCCAGCAGCTTGCTCGGACAGGGAATTGGGGAGCTGTTTTTT
CASSLLGQGIGELFF
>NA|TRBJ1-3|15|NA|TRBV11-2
TGTGCCAGCAGCTTAGGTGGAGACTCTGGAAACACCATATATTTT
CASSLGGDSGNTIYF
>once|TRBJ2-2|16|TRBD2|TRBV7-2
TGTGCCAGCAGCGCCGCGGGGGGCTGGAACACCGGGGAGCTGTTTTTT
CASSAAGGWNTGELFF
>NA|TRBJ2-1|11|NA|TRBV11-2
TGTGCCATCCGGGGAGACAATGAGCAGTTCTTC
CAIRGDNEQFF
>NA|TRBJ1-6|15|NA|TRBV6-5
TGTGCCAGCAGTTACTGGGCAGAAGGCAATTCACCCCTCCACTTT
CASSYWAEGNSPLHF
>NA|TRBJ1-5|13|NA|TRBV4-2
TGTGCCAGCAGCCAGGGAAGGTCCGGACCCCAGCATTTT
CASSQGRSGPQHF
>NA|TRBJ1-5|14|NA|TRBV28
TGTGCCAGCAGTTTTCCGGGGCCGCCTGGAGCCCAGCATTTT
CASSFPGPPGAQHF